The clone carrying this T cell receptor beta chain has only a few counts. The data stem from a study of T cells after yellow fever vaccination. TCRdb reprocessed the 5' RACE reads with MiXCR, giving one entry per CDR3 protein. This table holds 250,000 to 300,000 distinct CDR3 sequences, over 4.5% found once. The sequence was obtained from a man aged 18 to 30 who received the YFV17D yellow fever vaccine. The sample here was CD4+ T cells sorted from PBMCs, taken on the day of the yellow fever booster vaccination.

The CDR3 DNA sequence: TGTGCCAGCAGCTGGATAGCGGGGGGGCTCTCCTACGAGCAGTACTTC. Translated, it gives CASSWIAGGLSYEQYF. The chain uses TRBV5-6 and TRBJ2-7, with 11 bases that match TRBD2. Germline V gene sequence: CDR1 SGHDT, CDR2 YYEEEE. The CDR3 sequence is 16 residues long. The trim removed 3 bases at V and 0 bases at J, leaving 5 bases unmatched.